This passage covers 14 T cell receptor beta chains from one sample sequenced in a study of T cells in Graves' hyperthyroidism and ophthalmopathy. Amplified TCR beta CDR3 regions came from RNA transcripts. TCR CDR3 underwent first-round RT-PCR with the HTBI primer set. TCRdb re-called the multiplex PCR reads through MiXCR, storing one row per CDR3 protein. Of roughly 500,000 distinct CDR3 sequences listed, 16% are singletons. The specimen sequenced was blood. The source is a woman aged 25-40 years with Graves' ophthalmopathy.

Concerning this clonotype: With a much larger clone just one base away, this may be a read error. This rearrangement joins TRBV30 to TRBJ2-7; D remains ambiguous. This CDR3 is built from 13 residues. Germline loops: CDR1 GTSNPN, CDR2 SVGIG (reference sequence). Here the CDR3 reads CARSHTLPNEQYF. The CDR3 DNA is TGTGCCAGGAGCCACACCTTACCCAACGAGCAGTACTTC.

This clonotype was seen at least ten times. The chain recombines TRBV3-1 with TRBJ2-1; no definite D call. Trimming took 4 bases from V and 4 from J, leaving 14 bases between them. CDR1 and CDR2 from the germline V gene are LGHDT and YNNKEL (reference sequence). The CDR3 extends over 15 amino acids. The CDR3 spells CASSPDQWQYNEQFF. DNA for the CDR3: TGTGCCAGCAGCCCGGATCAGTGGCAGTACAATGAGCAGTTCTTC.

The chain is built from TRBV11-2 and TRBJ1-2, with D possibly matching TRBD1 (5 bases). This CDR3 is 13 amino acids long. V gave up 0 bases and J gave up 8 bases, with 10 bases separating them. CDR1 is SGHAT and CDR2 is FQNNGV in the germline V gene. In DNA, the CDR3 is TGTGCCAGCAGCTTAGAGCCAGGGAGCGGCTACACCTTC. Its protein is CASSLEPGSGYTF.

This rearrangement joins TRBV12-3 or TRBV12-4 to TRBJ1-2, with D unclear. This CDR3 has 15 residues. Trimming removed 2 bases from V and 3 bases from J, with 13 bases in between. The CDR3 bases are TGTGCCAGCAGTTTAAGGGCAGCGCGCCACTATGGCTACACCTTC. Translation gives CASSLRAARHYGYTF.

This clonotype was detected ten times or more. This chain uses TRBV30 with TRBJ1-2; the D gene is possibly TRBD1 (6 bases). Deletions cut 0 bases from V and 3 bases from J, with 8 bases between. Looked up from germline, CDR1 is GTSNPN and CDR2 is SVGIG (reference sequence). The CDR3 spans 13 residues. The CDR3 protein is CAWSVGHYYGYTF. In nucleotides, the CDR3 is TGTGCCTGGAGTGTGGGACACTACTATGGCTACACCTTC.

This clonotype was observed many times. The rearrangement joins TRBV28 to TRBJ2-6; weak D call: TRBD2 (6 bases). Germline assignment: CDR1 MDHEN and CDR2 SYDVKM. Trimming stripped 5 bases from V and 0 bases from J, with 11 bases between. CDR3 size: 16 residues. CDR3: CASSLAYPSGANVLTF. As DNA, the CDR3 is TGTGCCAGCAGTCTAGCGTACCCCTCTGGGGCCAACGTCCTGACTTTC.

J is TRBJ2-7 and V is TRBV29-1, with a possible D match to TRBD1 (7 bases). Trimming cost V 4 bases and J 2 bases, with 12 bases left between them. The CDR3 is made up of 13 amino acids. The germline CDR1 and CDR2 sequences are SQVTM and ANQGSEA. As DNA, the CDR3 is TGCAGCGTTGCCCCCAGGGGGGCCTACGAGCAGTACTTC. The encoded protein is CSVAPRGAYEQYF.

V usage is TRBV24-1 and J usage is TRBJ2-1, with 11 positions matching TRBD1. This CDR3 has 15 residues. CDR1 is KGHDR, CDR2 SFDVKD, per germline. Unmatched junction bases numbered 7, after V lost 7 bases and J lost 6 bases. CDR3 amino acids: CATSPGQGAGNEQFF. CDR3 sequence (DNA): TGTGCCACCAGCCCTGGACAGGGGGCGGGCAATGAGCAGTTCTTC.

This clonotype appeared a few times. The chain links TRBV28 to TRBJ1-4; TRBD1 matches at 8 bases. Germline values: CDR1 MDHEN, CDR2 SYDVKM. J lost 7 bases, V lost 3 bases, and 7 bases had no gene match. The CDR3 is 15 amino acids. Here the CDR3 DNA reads TGTGCCAGCAGTTTGCCGACAGGGGCGGGTGAAAAACTGTTTTTT. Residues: CASSLPTGAGEKLFF.

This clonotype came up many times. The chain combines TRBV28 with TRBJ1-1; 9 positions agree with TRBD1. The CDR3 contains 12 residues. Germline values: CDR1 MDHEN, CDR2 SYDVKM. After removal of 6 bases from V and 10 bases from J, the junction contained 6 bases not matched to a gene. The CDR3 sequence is CASRSGTGTAFF. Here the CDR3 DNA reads TGTGCCAGCAGGTCCGGGACAGGGACAGCTTTCTTT. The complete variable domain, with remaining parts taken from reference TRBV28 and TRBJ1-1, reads DVKVTQSSRYLVKRTGEKVFLECVQDMDHENMFWYRQDPGLGLRLIYFSYDVKMKEKGDIPEGYSVSREKKERFSLILESASTNQTSMYLCASRSGTGTAFFGQGTRLTVV.

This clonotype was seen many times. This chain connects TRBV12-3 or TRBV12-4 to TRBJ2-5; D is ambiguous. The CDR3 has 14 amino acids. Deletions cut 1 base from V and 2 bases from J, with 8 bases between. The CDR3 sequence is CASSLVALQETQYF. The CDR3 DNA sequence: TGTGCCAGCAGTTTAGTTGCCTTACAAGAGACCCAGTACTTC.

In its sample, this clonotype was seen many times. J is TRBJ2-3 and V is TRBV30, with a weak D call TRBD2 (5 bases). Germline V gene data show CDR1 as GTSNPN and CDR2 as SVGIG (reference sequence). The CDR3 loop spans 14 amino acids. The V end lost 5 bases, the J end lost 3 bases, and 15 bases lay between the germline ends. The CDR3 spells CAWESSGWTDTQYF. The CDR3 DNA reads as TGTGCCTGGGAATCGAGCGGTTGGACAGATACGCAGTATTTT.

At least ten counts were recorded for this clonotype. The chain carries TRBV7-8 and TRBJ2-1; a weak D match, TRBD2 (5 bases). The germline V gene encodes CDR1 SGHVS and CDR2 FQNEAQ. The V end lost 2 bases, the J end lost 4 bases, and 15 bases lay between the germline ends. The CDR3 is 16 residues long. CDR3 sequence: CASSLRSTGSYNEQFF. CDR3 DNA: TGTGCCAGCAGCTTAAGGTCAACGGGATCGTACAATGAGCAGTTCTTC.

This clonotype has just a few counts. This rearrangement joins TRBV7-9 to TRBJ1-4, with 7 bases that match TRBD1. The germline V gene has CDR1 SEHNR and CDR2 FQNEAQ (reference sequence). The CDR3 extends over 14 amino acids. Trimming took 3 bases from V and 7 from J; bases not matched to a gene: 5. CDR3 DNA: TGTGCCAGCAGCTTTGCGGACAGGCCTGAAAAACTGTTTTTT. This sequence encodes CASSFADRPEKLFF.